This is a list of T cell receptor beta chains from one sample in a study of human T cells and chemical hapten exposure. TCRdb re-analysed the RACE reads in MiXCR, keeping a single row per CDR3 protein. The sample lists about 160,000 distinct CDR3 sequences, around a quarter seen once, with under 2.5% in the top ten. This specimen consisted of whole blood, obtained in connection with sensitization to the hapten diphenylcyclopropenone (DPC). These receptors were obtained from a woman under 30 with alopecia areata. Some clones in this sample may be carry-over from other donors' samples. Each CDR3 is given with its conserved first and last residue. The D gene is left open where the match is weak. Where a row states a size, it is once, few, many or the class of an expanded clone; other rows omit it.

D gene: -; clone size: -; J gene: TRBJ2-1; V gene: TRBV20-1; CDR3 DNA: TGCAGTGCTAGGAAGTTTTCCTACAATGAGCAGTTCTTC; CDR3 protein: CSARKFSYNEQFF
D gene: -; clone size: -; J gene: TRBJ1-3; V gene: TRBV29-1; CDR3 DNA: TGCAGCGGACAGAATGGAAACACCATATATTTT; CDR3 protein: CSGQNGNTIYF
D gene: -; clone size: -; J gene: TRBJ2-1; V gene: TRBV5-4; CDR3 DNA: TGTGCCAGCAGCTTGGAAAGGTTATACAATGAGCAGTTCTTC; CDR3 protein: CASSLERLYNEQFF
D gene: -; clone size: -; J gene: TRBJ2-1; V gene: TRBV4-3; CDR3 DNA: TGCGCCAGCAGCCAGAGGCCCGCGACAACTGGGAATGAGCAGTTCTTC; CDR3 protein: CASSQRPATTGNEQFF
D gene: TRBD2; clone size: -; J gene: TRBJ2-5; V gene: TRBV10-2; CDR3 DNA: TGCGCCAGCAGTGAGGGGACTAGGTTTGGAGAAGAGACCCAGTACTTC; CDR3 protein: CASSEGTRFGEETQYF
D gene: TRBD2; clone size: -; J gene: TRBJ2-1; V gene: TRBV2; CDR3 DNA: TGTGCCAGCAGAAAACTAGCGGGAGGTTACAATGAGCAGTTCTTC; CDR3 protein: CASRKLAGGYNEQFF
D gene: TRBD1; clone size: few; J gene: TRBJ1-1; V gene: TRBV6-1; CDR3 DNA: TGTGCCAGCAGTTTGACAGGGGTAATGAACACTGAAGCTTTCTTT; CDR3 protein: CASSLTGVMNTEAFF
D gene: -; clone size: -; J gene: TRBJ1-6; V gene: TRBV6-5; CDR3 DNA: TGTGCCAGCAGTTACGGACAGCCGAATTCACCCCTCCACTTT; CDR3 protein: CASSYGQPNSPLHF
D gene: -; clone size: few; J gene: TRBJ1-1; V gene: TRBV4-2; CDR3 DNA: TGTGCCAGCAGCCAAGCCCTCTTGGCTAAAAGAGGGGCTTTCTTT; CDR3 protein: CASSQALLAKRGAFF
D gene: -; clone size: -; J gene: TRBJ1-6; V gene: TRBV3-1; CDR3 DNA: TGTGCCAGCAGCCAAGAGGTCGCCGGGTATAATTCACCCCTCCACTTT; CDR3 protein: CASSQEVAGYNSPLHF
D gene: -; clone size: -; J gene: TRBJ1-2; V gene: TRBV7-8; CDR3 DNA: TGTGCCAGCAGCTTAGCTTTCGGCGGGAATCATGGCTACACCTTC; CDR3 protein: CASSLAFGGNHGYTF
D gene: -; clone size: -; J gene: TRBJ2-7; V gene: TRBV5-1; CDR3 DNA: TGCGCCAGCAGCCCCGGGACTTATTCCTACGAGCAGTACTTC; CDR3 protein: CASSPGTYSYEQYF
D gene: -; clone size: -; J gene: TRBJ1-1; V gene: TRBV20-1; CDR3 DNA: TGCAGTGCTAGCCGACCCTGGGAGGTTTCTGAAGCTTTCTTT; CDR3 protein: CSASRPWEVSEAFF
D gene: -; clone size: few; J gene: TRBJ1-6; V gene: TRBV6-1; CDR3 DNA: TGTGCCAGCAGTCAAAAGGAGGGAATTCTCCCCCTCCACTTT; CDR3 protein: CASSQKEGILPLHF
D gene: TRBD1; clone size: few; J gene: TRBJ2-1; V gene: TRBV10-3; CDR3 DNA: TGTGCCATCAGTGCGGACAGGCAAGGGAATGAGCAGTTCTTC; CDR3 protein: CAISADRQGNEQFF
D gene: -; clone size: -; J gene: TRBJ1-1; V gene: TRBV6-2/TRBV6-3; CDR3 DNA: TGTGCCAGCAGTCATTTATGGAACTTTACGTTTTTTCGGGGCACTGAAGCTTTCTTT; CDR3 protein: CASSHLWNFTFFRGTEAFF
D gene: TRBD1; clone size: few; J gene: TRBJ1-3; V gene: TRBV4-2; CDR3 DNA: TGTGCCAGCAGCCAAGGGACAGGGGCTGGAAACACCATATATTTT; CDR3 protein: CASSQGTGAGNTIYF
D gene: -; clone size: many; J gene: TRBJ1-3; V gene: TRBV29-1; CDR3 DNA: TGCAGCGTGGCCCGGGGGACTGGAAACACCATATATTTT; CDR3 protein: CSVARGTGNTIYF
D gene: -; clone size: few; J gene: TRBJ2-7; V gene: TRBV27; CDR3 DNA: TGTGCCAGCAGGACCTCCCCGGGGTCCTACGAGCAGTACTTC; CDR3 protein: CASRTSPGSYEQYF
D gene: -; clone size: -; J gene: TRBJ2-3; V gene: TRBV20-1; CDR3 DNA: TGCAGTGCTAGTTGGGGGCGGGGCACAGATACGCAGTATTTT; CDR3 protein: CSASWGRGTDTQYF
D gene: -; clone size: few; J gene: TRBJ2-7; V gene: TRBV7-2; CDR3 DNA: TGTGCCAGCAGCCCGAGAACCTACGAGCAGTACTTC; CDR3 protein: CASSPRTYEQYF
D gene: -; clone size: -; J gene: TRBJ2-7; V gene: TRBV20-1; CDR3 DNA: TGCAGTGCTAGAGACCACCGGTTCCCGTACGAGCAGTACTTC; CDR3 protein: CSARDHRFPYEQYF
D gene: TRBD1; clone size: few; J gene: TRBJ2-7; V gene: TRBV4-2; CDR3 DNA: TGTGCCAGCAGCCAAGTTAGTATCTTCGGACAGGTGGGCGAGCAGTACTTC; CDR3 protein: CASSQVSIFGQVGEQYF